Following are 8 T cell receptor beta chains from one sample sequenced in a study of identical twins. TCRdb fed the 5' RACE reads into MiXCR, producing one record per CDR3 protein. The sample holds some 230,000 distinct CDR3 sequences, 5.5% to 7.5% seen once. The sample was also linked to a second study, of T cells expressing NK-cell markers.

The sequenced sample consisted of CD8+ T cells sorted from blood. The source is a woman younger than 35 in good health.

J is TRBJ2-1 and V is TRBV5-6; TRBD1 aligns across 9 bases. This CDR3 has 13 residues. Germline trimming cut 7 bases from V and 9 bases from J; bases unmatched to any gene: 8. Germline V gene data show CDR1 as SGHDT and CDR2 as YYEEEE. CDR3 nucleotides: TGTGCCAGCGGCCTGGGGGGACAGGGTGAGCAGTTCTTC. This encodes CASGLGGQGEQFF.

The J gene is TRBJ2-5, the V gene TRBV7-8; D may correspond to TRBD1 or TRBD2 (5 bases each). Trimming stripped 2 bases from V and 4 bases from J, with 20 bases between. From germline, CDR1 is SGHVS and CDR2 FQNEAQ. This CDR3 comprises 17 residues. The CDR3 sequence: CASSLLRGVGSRETQYF. The CDR3 nucleotides read TGTGCCAGCAGCTTACTGCGAGGGGTCGGTAGTAGAGAGACCCAGTACTTC.

Concerning this clonotype: At one boundary the junction diverges from the germline segment, which might be a read error. V is TRBV2 and J is TRBJ1-2; no firm D call. The CDR3 length is 11 residues. Germline loops: CDR1 SNHLY, CDR2 FYNNEI. The CDR3 DNA sequence: TGCAAAGGACTGAGTAACTATGGCTACACCTTC. Encoded protein: CKGLSNYGYTF. Looking up the rest from reference TRBV2 and TRBJ1-2 gives the full variable domain: EPEVTQTPSHQVTQMGQEVILRCVPISNHLYFYWYRQILGQKVEFLVSFYNNEISEKSEIFDDQFSVERPDGSNFTLKIRSTKLEDSAMYFCKGLSNYGYTFGSGTRLTVV.

This clonotype was detected only a few times. The genes are TRBV6-5 and TRBJ2-2, with D hard to call. Germline CDR1 MNHEY, CDR2 SVGAGI. This CDR3 region has 15 residues. Trimming took off 2 bases at V and 0 bases at J, with 7 bases between the two ends. CDR3 nucleotides: TGTGCCAGCAGTTACGCGGCGACGAACACCGGGGAGCTGTTTTTT. Amino acids: CASSYAATNTGELFF.

In its sample, this clonotype was seen a few times. The chain carries TRBV5-6 and TRBJ1-5; 9 nucleotides agree with TRBD1. CDR3 size: 14 residues. Germline values: CDR1 SGHDT, CDR2 YYEEEE. V lost 3 bases and J lost 9; bases outside the gene matches: 7. CDR3 nucleotides: TGTGCCAGCAGCTCACAGGGGGCCATTCTGCCCCAGCATTTT. Translated, it gives CASSSQGAILPQHF.

Remarks on this clonotype: This clone may be a read error of a much larger clone one base away. V usage is TRBV29-1 and J usage is TRBJ2-6; tentative D call: TRBD2 (6 bases). Germline V gene lookup returns CDR1 SQVTM and CDR2 ANQGSEA. The CDR3 runs 15 residues. The CDR3 sequence: CCVGGWNSGANVLTF. CDR3 bases: TGCTGCGTTGGAGGGTGGAACTCCGGGGCCAACGTCCTGACTTTC.

On this clonotype: A much larger clone lies one base from this, so it may be a read error. This chain uses TRBV4-1 with TRBJ2-1; D is unresolved. Germline V CDR1 and CDR2: MGHRA, YSYEKL. The CDR3 loop spans 15 amino acids. The CDR3 nucleotides are TGCGCCAGCAGCCTCTCAGGCCCCCACTACAATGAGCAGCTCTTC. Its protein product is CASSLSGPHYNEQLF.

The chain has TRBV10-1 and TRBJ2-2; a weak D match, TRBD2 (5 bases). This CDR3 has 14 amino acids. Per the germline V gene, CDR1 is WNHNN and CDR2 is SYGVQD (reference sequence). Deletions cut 4 bases from V and 6 bases from J, with 12 bases between. This CDR3 is CASSGTLGSGELFF. The CDR3 DNA sequence: TGCGCCAGCAGTGGGACTCTTGGGTCCGGGGAGCTGTTTTTT.